These T cell receptor beta chains were read from a single sample in a study of blood T cell repertoires in COVID-19. Sequenced by immunoSEQ multiplex PCR; TCRdb stores in-frame clones only, minus some. The data hold some 82,000 clones, with around 83% observed a single time. The sample comprised peripheral blood. The origin of the receptors is an elderly man with active or convalescent COVID-19. CDR3s include the opening cysteine and the closing phenylalanine or tryptophan. The order of the fields is V gene, clone size, J gene, D gene, CDR3 protein. D genes are given only for firm matches. Size is omitted from some rows. Given values are once, few, many or a class for expanded clones.

>TRBV11-2|few|TRBJ2-5|-
CASSLGSMRTKGETQYF
>TRBV12-3/TRBV12-4|-|TRBJ1-1|-
CASSQGGAEAFF
>TRBV15|-|TRBJ2-7|-
CATSRGLARLSYEQYF
>TRBV6-6|few|TRBJ1-4|-
CASRFASGTHNEKLFF
>TRBV5-1|few|TRBJ2-7|TRBD1
CASRYRDSWREQYF
>TRBV15|-|TRBJ1-1|TRBD1
CATSRRGTETRAFF
>TRBV11-2|-|TRBJ2-3|-
CASKLAHSTDTQYF
>TRBV19|-|TRBJ2-7|-
CASSMTPGSAYEQYF
>TRBV5-4|-|TRBJ2-3|TRBD1
CASSLDRGRITDTQYF
>TRBV4-3|-|TRBJ1-2|-
CASSQEVLLRYYGYTF
>TRBV2|-|TRBJ2-2|TRBD2
CASSGTPGRDGELFF
>TRBV4-1|-|TRBJ1-1|-
CASSQEGGALHTEAFF
>TRBV3-1/TRBV3-2|-|TRBJ1-2|-
CASSPGETGYGYTF
>TRBV18|once|TRBJ1-4|-
CASSQTATNEKLFF
>TRBV7-2|-|TRBJ1-4|-
CASSLVGGVAEKLFF
>TRBV28|once|TRBJ1-5|-
CASSLSQGYNQPQHF
>TRBV6-6|-|TRBJ2-1|TRBD1
CASSPTSQGANYNEQFF